These 19 T cell receptor beta chains came from one sample sequenced in a study of blood T cell repertoires in COVID-19 (TCRdb year 2020). The library was generated by the immunoSEQ multiplex PCR assay. TCRdb retrieved this table from immuneACCESS and kept in-frame rearrangements only. Not all clones are present; in checked studies, unresolved V genes account for under half, and no reason is known for the remainder. The sample includes 55,000 to 75,000 clones, with around 80% observed a single time. The biggest ten clones account for 9.2% of the sample. The specimen was peripheral blood. The receptors were gathered from a human donor in a cohort sampled during active COVID-19.

The chain joins TRBV4-1 to TRBJ2-5, with D possibly TRBD2 on 5 matching bases. Germline CDR1 is MGHRA and CDR2 is YSYEKL. The CDR3 consists of 16 residues. Trimming shortened V by 0 bases and J by 5 bases, and 16 bases separated the two germline ends. This CDR3 reads CASSQDAGLAWETQYF. CDR3 DNA: TGCGCCAGCAGCCAAGATGCCGGGCTAGCTTGGGAGACCCAGTACTTC.

This chain links TRBV2 with TRBJ1-3; perhaps TRBD1 as D (6 bases). CDR1 is SNHLY and CDR2 is FYNNEI in the germline V gene. CDR3 size: 15 residues. V was cut by 6 bases and J by 4 bases, with 16 bases left in between. The CDR3 nucleotides read TGTGCCAGCAGAAAGCGGGACACCATCGGAAACACCATATATTTT. Translating it yields CASRKRDTIGNTIYF. The full variable domain, with the rest looked up from reference TRBV2 and TRBJ1-3, is EPEVTQTPSHQVTQMGQEVILRCVPISNHLYFYWYRQILGQKVEFLVSFYNNEISEKSEIFDDQFSVERPDGSNFTLKIRSTKLEDSAMYFCASRKRDTIGNTIYFGEGSWLTVV.

The rearrangement uses TRBV12-3 or TRBV12-4 and TRBJ1-1; D is possibly TRBD1 (5 bases). The CDR3 sequence is 13 residues long. V was cut by 3 bases and J by 7 bases, with 12 bases left in between. CDR3 sequence: CASSFSPGGEAFF. The CDR3 DNA follows: TGTGCCAGCAGTTTTAGTCCCGGGGGTGAAGCTTTCTTT.

The CDR3 coding sequence is TGTGCCAGCGTCGGGGACACGAACCCTAAAAACATTCAGTACTTC. Translated: CASVGDTNPKNIQYF. The chain recombines TRBV27 with TRBJ2-4, with a possible D match to TRBD1 (6 bases). The CDR3 is made up of 15 amino acids. Germline CDR1 and CDR2: MNHEY and SMNVEV (reference sequence). Trimming cost V 8 bases and J 4 bases, with 18 bases left between them.

The chain links TRBV7-8 to TRBJ2-7; D uncertain. Looked up from germline, CDR1 is SGHVS and CDR2 is FQNEAQ. V was clipped by 4 bases and J by 2 bases, with 15 bases between them. The CDR3 sequence is 15 residues long. CDR3 protein: CASSSQALSTYEQYF. CDR3 nucleotides: TGTGCCAGCAGCTCGCAGGCCCTCTCAACCTACGAGCAGTACTTC.

The chain recombines TRBV29-1 with TRBJ1-5, with D possibly matching TRBD1 (5 bases). CDR1 and CDR2 from the germline V gene are SQVTM and ANQGSEA. Trimming took off 5 bases at V and 5 bases at J, with 19 bases between the two ends. The CDR3 totals 15 residues. The CDR3, as DNA: TGCAGCGTTTCCGGGGGATATTCCGTGTATCAGCCCCAGCATTTT. Protein product: CSVSGGYSVYQPQHF. Full variable domain (outside the CDR3, taken from reference TRBV29-1 and TRBJ1-5): SAVISQKPSRDICQRGTSLTIQCQVDSQVTMMFWYRQQPGQSLTLIATANQGSEATYESGFVIDKFPISRPNLTFSTLTVSNMSPEDSSIYLCSVSGGYSVYQPQHFGDGTRLSIL.

This chain links TRBV2 with TRBJ1-1; D not certain. The germline V gene has CDR1 SNHLY and CDR2 FYNNEI. This CDR3 has 14 amino acids. Trimming cost V 3 bases and J 1 base, with 9 bases left between them. CDR3 sequence (DNA): TGTGCCAGCAGTGAGTTCGCAGGGAACACTGAAGCTTTCTTT. Its translation is CASSEFAGNTEAFF.

The count of this clone is one. This sequence joins TRBV29-1 and TRBJ1-2, with a tentative D call TRBD1 (5 bases). CDR1 and CDR2 from the germline V gene are SQVTM and ANQGSEA. The CDR3 extends over 14 amino acids. Between the trimmed V and J ends, which lost 3 bases and 6 bases, there was a span of 17 bases. The CDR3 loop is CSVDATGLEDGYTF. CDR3 sequence (DNA): TGCAGCGTTGACGCCACGGGACTGGAAGATGGCTACACCTTC.

This clone has just a few counts. The genes are TRBV30 and TRBJ2-7, with D possibly being TRBD2 (5 bases). This CDR3 contains 14 residues. CDR1 GTSNPN and CDR2 SVGIG come from the germline V gene (reference sequence). The V end was cut by 4 bases, the J end by 0 bases, with 13 bases between. CDR3 DNA: TGTGCCTGGACTTGGACTGAGAGCTCCTACGAGCAGTACTTC. As protein: CAWTWTESSYEQYF.

The CDR3 is CASSLGQGGAGNTIYF. The CDR3 DNA reads as TGTGCCAGCAGCTTAGGACAAGGGGGCGCTGGAAACACCATATATTTT. The chain carries TRBV7-8 and TRBJ1-3; 7 bases match TRBD1. The germline V gene encodes CDR1 SGHVS and CDR2 FQNEAQ. The length of the CDR3 is 16 residues. The J segment lost 2 bases and the V segment lost 1 base, leaving 5 bases of the junction unmatched.

J is TRBJ2-5 and V is TRBV13; 9 nucleotides align to TRBD1. Germline trimming cut 6 bases from V and 7 bases from J; bases unmatched to any gene: 12. CDR1 PRHDT and CDR2 FYEKMQ come from the germline V gene (reference sequence). This CDR3 comprises 15 residues. The CDR3 nucleotides read TGTGCCAGCAGTTACGGACAGGGGCGGCTTGGGACCCAGTACTTC. Its translation: CASSYGQGRLGTQYF.

V usage is TRBV9 and J usage is TRBJ2-5; 16 nucleotides agree with TRBD2. Per germline, CDR1 SGDLS and CDR2 YYNGEE. CDR3 size: 17 residues. The trim removed 4 bases at V and 2 bases at J, leaving 5 bases unmatched. CDR3 coding DNA: TGTGCCAGCAGCCTAGGGGGACTAGCGGGAGGGCAAGAGACCCAGTACTTC. Amino acid sequence: CASSLGGLAGGQETQYF.

The gene calls are TRBV25-1 and TRBJ2-2; 8 bases line up with TRBD2. V was clipped by 4 bases and J by 7 bases; unmatched bases: 8. CDR3 length: 15 amino acids. Germline lookup yields CDR1 MGHDK and CDR2 SYGVNS. The CDR3 DNA reads as TGTGCCAGCAGTGTTGTGGCCGCGGGGGGCGGGGAGCTGTTTTTT. Translation gives CASSVVAAGGGELFF.

This sequence joins TRBV6-5 and TRBJ1-6, with D possibly TRBD1 on 5 matching bases. This CDR3 contains 16 residues. Germline-derived CDR1 and CDR2 are MNHEY and SVGAGI. V lost 2 bases to trimming and J lost 3 bases, with 11 bases between them. For the CDR3, the DNA is TGTGCCAGCAGTTACGGGCAGGGCCTCTATAATTCACCCCTCCACTTT. This gives the protein CASSYGQGLYNSPLHF.

This clone was observed a handful of times. At the DNA level, this CDR3 is encoded by other sequences in the same sample as well. V is TRBV7-9 and J is TRBJ1-1; D remains unclear. CDR3 length: 13 amino acids. Germline V CDR1 and CDR2: SEHNR, FQNEAQ (reference sequence). The V end lost 2 bases, the J end lost 3 bases, and 7 bases lay between the germline ends. The CDR3 sequence: CASSLNRDTEAFF. CDR3 DNA: TGTGCCAGCAGCTTAAACCGAGACACTGAAGCTTTCTTT. Full variable domain (rest looked up from reference TRBV7-9 and TRBJ1-1): DTGVSQNPRHKITKRGQNVTFRCDPISEHNRLYWYRQTLGQGPEFLTYFQNEAQLEKSRLLSDRFSAERPKGSFSTLEIQRTEQGDSAMYLCASSLNRDTEAFFGQGTRLTVV.

In DNA form, the CDR3 reads TGCGCCAGCAGCCAAGATCGAGGGTTTAACTATGGCTACACCTTC. This encodes CASSQDRGFNYGYTF. This chain connects TRBV4-3 to TRBJ1-2; D gene uncertain. Trimming left V 0 bases short and J 1 base short, with 9 bases between. The CDR3 is made up of 15 amino acids. Germline V gives CDR1 LGHNA, CDR2 YSLEER.

This clone is a singleton in its sample. V gene TRBV5-3 combines with J gene TRBJ2-1, with TRBD2 as a possible D gene (5 bases). Being an ORF, TRBV5-3 has a function that is uncertain. This CDR3 region has 16 residues. V was trimmed by 6 bases and J by 5 bases, leaving 21 bases between them. The CDR3 loop reads CARKVLLVAGDNEQFF. The CDR3 coding sequence is TGTGCCAGAAAAGTACTCTTGGTGGCGGGTGACAATGAGCAGTTCTTC.

This chain joins TRBV20-1 and TRBJ2-3; tentative D call: TRBD2 (6 bases). The CDR3 length is 14 residues. Germline CDR1 DFQATT, CDR2 SNEGSKA (reference sequence). V lost 3 bases to trimming and J lost 1 base, with 11 bases between them. The CDR3 region has the DNA TGCAGTGCTAGTTGGAGGGTGGGCACAGATACGCAGTATTTT. This translates into CSASWRVGTDTQYF.

Turning to this clone: At one of its ends the junction is not consistent with the germline gene, which may arise from a read error. The gene calls are TRBV7-2 and TRBJ2-7; 14 bases line up with TRBD2. CDR3 length equals 15 residues. Germline CDR1 and CDR2: SGHTA and FQGNSA. The DNA of the CDR3 is TGTGCCAGCAGTTTAGGGACTAGCGGGAGCTACGAGCAGTACTTC. Protein sequence: CASSLGTSGSYEQYF.